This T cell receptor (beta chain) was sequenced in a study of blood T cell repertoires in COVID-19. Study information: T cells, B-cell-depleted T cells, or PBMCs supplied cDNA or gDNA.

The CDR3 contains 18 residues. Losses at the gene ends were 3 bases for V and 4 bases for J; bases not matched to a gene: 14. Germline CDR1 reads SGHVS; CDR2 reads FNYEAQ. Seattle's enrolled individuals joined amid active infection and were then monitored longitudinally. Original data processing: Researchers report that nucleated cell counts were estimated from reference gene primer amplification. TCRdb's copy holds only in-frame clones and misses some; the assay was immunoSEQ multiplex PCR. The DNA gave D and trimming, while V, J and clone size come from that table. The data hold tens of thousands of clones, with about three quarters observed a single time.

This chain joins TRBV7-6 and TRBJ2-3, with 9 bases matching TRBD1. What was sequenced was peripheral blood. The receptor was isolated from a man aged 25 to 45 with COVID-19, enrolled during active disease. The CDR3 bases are TGTGCCAGCAGCTTTCTAGCTTCGGGACAGGGTACAGCAGATACGCAGTATTTT. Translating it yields CASSFLASGQGTADTQYF. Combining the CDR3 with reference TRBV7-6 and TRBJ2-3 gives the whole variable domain GAGVSQSPRYKVTKRGQDVALRCDPISGHVSLYWYRQALGQGPEFLTYFNYEAQQDKSGLPNDRFSAERPEGSISTLTIQRTEQRDSAMYRCASSFLASGQGTADTQYFGPGTRLTVL.